The 8 T cell receptor beta chains given below trace back to one sample, sequenced in a study of OX40 agonist ivuxolimab in advanced cancers. Libraries were prepared by immunoSEQ multiplex PCR; TCRdb keeps only in-frame clonotypes and omits some of them. The profile shows 65,000 to 95,000 clones, roughly 90% of them singletons. Material: CD4+ or CD8+ T cells sorted from blood, obtained in a trial of the OX40 agonist ivuxolimab. The source is an adult with an advanced solid tumor such as melanoma, head and neck, liver or kidney cancer.

The J gene is TRBJ1-3, the V gene TRBV19; D is undetermined. V was trimmed by 3 bases and J by 0 bases, leaving 9 bases between them. This CDR3 is 15 amino acids long. The germline CDR1 and CDR2 sequences are LNHDA and SQIVND (reference sequence). The CDR3 DNA reads as TGTGCCAGTAGTATCCAGGCCCTCTCTGGAAACACCATATATTTT. It specifies CASSIQALSGNTIYF.

The V call is TRBV6-1, the J call TRBJ2-1; 7 positions match TRBD2. CDR1 MNHNS and CDR2 SASEGT come from the germline V gene. The ends lost 7 bases at V and 5 bases at J; junction bases unmatched: 11. The CDR3 length is 15 residues. CDR3 protein: CASNRLAGEHNEQFF. The CDR3 region has the DNA TGTGCCAGCAATCGACTGGCGGGAGAACACAATGAGCAGTTCTTC.

This chain joins TRBV21-1 and TRBJ2-7; TRBD2, the D gene given by the table, was not confirmed from the DNA. TRBV21-1 is flagged as a pseudogene. The CDR3 totals 15 residues. CDR3 sequence: CASSKRLAVPYEQYF. The CDR3 DNA follows: TGTGCCAGCAGCAAACGACTAGCGGTCCCCTACGAGCAGTACTTC.

The chain links TRBV11-2 to TRBJ2-2, with TRBD1 as a possible D gene (5 bases). There are 13 residues in the CDR3. Trimming pared 1 base from V and 7 bases from J, leaving 7 bases between. Per the germline V gene, CDR1 is SGHAT and CDR2 is FQNNGV. CDR3 loop: CASSLAGIGELFF. CDR3 in DNA: TGTGCCAGCAGCTTAGCAGGGATCGGGGAGCTGTTTTTT.

The CDR3 DNA follows: TGTGCCAGCAGCTTAGGCGGGAGAAGCTCCTACGAGCAGTACTTC. Translation gives CASSLGGRSSYEQYF. The chain joins TRBV7-2 to TRBJ2-7, with TRBD2 matching 7 bases. CDR3 length: 15 amino acids. J was trimmed by 0 bases and V by 1 base; bases with no gene match: 3. Germline-derived CDR1 and CDR2 are SGHTA and FQGNSA.

The chain joins TRBV5-4 to TRBJ1-2, with TRBD1 matching over 9 bases. Trimming removed 4 bases from V and 0 bases from J; junction bases left unmatched: 4. The CDR3 contains 15 residues. Germline V lookup: CDR1 SGHNT, CDR2 YYREEE (reference sequence). This CDR3 reads CASSADRGANYGYTF. CDR3 coding DNA: TGTGCCAGCAGCGCGGACAGGGGTGCTAACTATGGCTACACCTTC.

The rearrangement links TRBV30 to TRBJ2-7; 8 bases are shared with TRBD1. There are 14 residues in the CDR3. Germline values: CDR1 GTSNPN, CDR2 SVGIG (reference sequence). V lost 4 bases to trimming and J lost 3 bases; unmatched junction nucleotides: 8. CDR3 DNA: TGTGCCTGGAACAGGGGGAGTATGAGCTACGAGCAGTACTTC. Translating gives CAWNRGSMSYEQYF. The full variable domain, rest sourced from reference TRBV30 and TRBJ2-7, is SQTIHQWPATLVQPVGSPLSLECTVEGTSNPNLYWYRQAAGRGLQLLFYSVGIGQISSEVPQNLSASRPQDRQFILSSKKLLLSDSGFYLCAWNRGSMSYEQYFGPGTRLTVT.

The chain is built from TRBV10-3 and TRBJ2-2; D is uncertain. The CDR3 totals 13 residues. Germline CDR1 ENHRY, CDR2 SYGVKD. V dropped 8 bases and J dropped 0 bases, with 7 bases sitting between them. The CDR3 loop is CAIDQANTGELFF. Here the CDR3 DNA reads TGTGCCATCGACCAGGCGAACACCGGGGAGCTGTTTTTT.